The T cell receptor (beta chain) under discussion was sequenced for a study of identical twins. This clonotype was seen only a few times. The antigen is not known. The authors used template switching to add a universal primer site and gave cDNA unique molecular identifiers. TCRdb called the 5' RACE reads again in MiXCR, with one record for every CDR3 protein. The profile shows 400,000 or so distinct CDR3 sequences, 9% of them singletons. Study results and limitations: Cross-sectional statistical analysis, not tracking of the same donors, underpinned the conclusions. Models predicted less out-of-frame TCR alpha sharing in monozygotic twins than was found.

CDR3 size: 12 residues. Germline CDR1 SGHNT, CDR2 YYREEE (reference sequence). Trimming stripped 4 bases from V and 8 bases from J, with 13 bases between. J is TRBJ2-7 and V is TRBV5-4; a weak D match, TRBD1 (6 bases). The sequenced material came from naive T cells sorted from blood. This sequence was found in a woman in her fifties or sixties in good health. The DNA of the CDR3 is TGTGCCAGCAGCCGGGACACCAAACAGCAGTACTTC. Amino acid sequence: CASSRDTKQQYF. The variable domain in full, with the rest retrieved from reference TRBV5-4 and TRBJ2-7, is ETGVTQSPTHLIKTRGQQVTLRCSSQSGHNTVSWYQQALGQGPQFIFQYYREEENGRGNFPPRFSGLQFPNYSSELNVNALELDDSALYLCASSRDTKQQYFGPGTRLTVT.